This T cell receptor (beta chain) was retrieved from a study of blood T cell repertoires in COVID-19. Study as a whole: Samples representing acute and convalescent COVID-19 were sourced from the United States, Italy and Spain. Sources were T cells, B-cell-depleted T cells, or PBMCs; the material itself was cDNA or gDNA.

Measured with immunoSEQ multiplex PCR; TCRdb has only the in-frame clones, and not every one. This table holds 490,000 or so clones, 70% to 90% found once. Germline CDR1 and CDR2: WNHNN and SYGVQD (reference sequence). There are 20 residues in the CDR3. V was pared by 0 bases and J by 5 bases, with 18 bases of the junction left unmatched. The rearrangement links TRBV10-1 to TRBJ2-3, with 9 bases that match TRBD2. The specimen was PBMCs or T cells enriched from blood (not recorded which). The TCR was taken from a woman in her thirties or forties who had recovered from COVID-19. CDR3 residues: CASSESEILAGSWGGDTQYF. The CDR3 DNA sequence: TGCGCCAGCAGTGAGTCTGAAATACTAGCGGGTTCGTGGGGGGGAGATACGCAGTATTTT.